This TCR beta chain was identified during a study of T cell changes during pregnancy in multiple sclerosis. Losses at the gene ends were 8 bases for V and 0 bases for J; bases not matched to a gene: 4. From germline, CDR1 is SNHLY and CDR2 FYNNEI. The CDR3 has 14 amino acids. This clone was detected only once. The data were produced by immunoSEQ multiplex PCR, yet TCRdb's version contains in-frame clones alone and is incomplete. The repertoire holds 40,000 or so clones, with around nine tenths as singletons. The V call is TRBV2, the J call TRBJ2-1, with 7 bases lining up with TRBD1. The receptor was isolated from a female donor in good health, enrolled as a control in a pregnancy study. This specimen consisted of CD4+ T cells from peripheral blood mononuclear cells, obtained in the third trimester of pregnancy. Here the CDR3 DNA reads TGTGCCAGCGTCCGGGACAGCTCCTACAATGAGCAGTTCTTC. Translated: CASVRDSSYNEQFF.